These 13 T cell receptor beta chains came from one sample sequenced in a study of T-cell reconstitution after alpha-beta-depleted transplantation in children. The TCRbeta library incorporated unique molecular identifiers. TCRdb independently ran MiXCR on the PCR reads; one entry per CDR3 protein. The table has about 300,000 distinct CDR3 sequences, around 10% seen once; the top ten hold just under 7.5%. The specimen comprised PBMCs, sampled before TCRalphabeta/CD19-depleted stem cell transplant. Receptors were obtained from a boy younger than two with acute myeloid leukemia, due to receive a stem cell transplant.

The CDR3 coding sequence is TGCAGCGTTTCGAAGGGAGGGGCGACAAATCAGCCCCAGCATTTT. Translation gives CSVSKGGATNQPQHF. The chain uses TRBV29-1 and TRBJ1-5; possible D gene TRBD1, 5 bases. Trimming removed 5 bases at V and 4 bases at J, with 18 bases between. CDR3 length: 15 amino acids. The V gene's germline CDR1 is SQVTM and CDR2 ANQGSEA. Filled out from reference TRBV29-1 and TRBJ1-5, the complete variable domain reads SAVISQKPSRDICQRGTSLTIQCQVDSQVTMMFWYRQQPGQSLTLIATANQGSEATYESGFVIDKFPISRPNLTFSTLTVSNMSPEDSSIYLCSVSKGGATNQPQHFGDGTRLSIL.

The gene calls are TRBV20-1 and TRBJ1-5; D might be TRBD1 (5 bases). This CDR3 is 14 amino acids long. CDR1 and CDR2 (germline): DFQATT, SNEGSKA (reference sequence). Trimming removed 6 bases from V and 2 bases from J, with 14 bases in between. The CDR3: CSAGGGFGNQPQHF. The DNA for the CDR3 is TGCAGTGCGGGTGGGGGTTTCGGCAATCAGCCCCAGCATTTT.

The sample holds a few counts of this clonotype. The rearrangement uses TRBV6-6 and TRBJ2-3; D is ambiguous. This CDR3 spans 10 amino acids. Germline CDR1 and CDR2: MNHNY and SVGAGI (reference sequence). The ends were cut back, 8 bases at V and 6 bases at J, with 6 bases in the middle. The CDR3 DNA follows: TGTGCCAGCGTTACGGATACGCAGTATTTT. It yields the protein CASVTDTQYF.

Note on this clonotype: An end of the junction does not agree with germline; a read error may underlie this. This chain uses TRBV9 with TRBJ2-3; 7 nucleotides align to TRBD2. The germline V gene has CDR1 SGDLS and CDR2 YYNGEE. There are 14 residues in the CDR3. The CDR3 DNA reads as TGTGCCATCAGCCTCGGACTAGGCACAGATACGCAGTATTTT. As protein: CAISLGLGTDTQYF. The full variable domain, its missing parts supplied by reference TRBV9 and TRBJ2-3, is DSGVTQTPKHLITATGQRVTLRCSPRSGDLSVYWYQQSLDQGLQFLIQYYNGEERAKGNILERFSAQQFPDLHSELNLSSLELGDSALYFCAISLGLGTDTQYFGPGTRLTVL.

This clonotype was counted ten times or more. This rearrangement joins TRBV29-1 to TRBJ1-1; 7 nucleotides align to TRBD1. The junction had 11 bases not matched to a gene; V was cut back by 5 bases and J by 5 bases. The CDR3 consists of 14 residues. Germline values: CDR1 SQVTM, CDR2 ANQGSEA. For the CDR3, the DNA is TGCAGCGTTTCAAGGGGGCTAGGGAGAACTGAAGCTTTCTTT. The encoded protein is CSVSRGLGRTEAFF.

The sample holds many counts of this clonotype. The gene calls are TRBV28 and TRBJ2-7, with 9 bases identical to TRBD2. V lost 5 bases, J lost 0 bases, and 8 bases stayed unmatched. CDR1 is MDHEN and CDR2 is SYDVKM in the germline V gene. The CDR3 runs to 16 residues. CDR3 residues: CASSPTSGFSSYEQYF. The CDR3 DNA follows: TGTGCCAGCAGTCCGACTAGCGGCTTTAGCTCCTACGAGCAGTACTTC.

This clonotype has a count of ten or more. The chain uses TRBV7-2 and TRBJ2-5; 9 nucleotides match TRBD1. The CDR3 spans 16 residues. The trim removed 2 bases at V and 1 base at J, leaving 5 bases unmatched. Germline values: CDR1 SGHTA, CDR2 FQGNSA. The CDR3 DNA reads as TGTGCCAGCAGCTTAATGGGACAGGGAGGCCAAGAGACCCAGTACTTC. Translating gives CASSLMGQGGQETQYF.

The CDR3 loop is CASSLSTGILQETQYF. The CDR3, as DNA: TGTGCCAGCAGCTTATCTACCGGGATCCTCCAAGAGACCCAGTACTTC. This chain uses TRBV11-1 with TRBJ2-5; weak D call: TRBD2 (5 bases). Trimming cost V 2 bases and J 1 base, with 14 bases left between them. Germline V gene lookup returns CDR1 SGHAT and CDR2 FQDESV (reference sequence). The CDR3 is made up of 16 amino acids.

This clonotype has just a few counts. V and J are TRBV29-1 and TRBJ1-2; no clear D. The CDR3 consists of 11 residues. Trimming cost V 2 bases and J 8 bases, with 9 bases left between them. In germline, CDR1 is SQVTM, CDR2 ANQGSEA. The CDR3 sequence: CSVEIGSGYTF. CDR3 DNA sequence: TGCAGCGTTGAAATTGGGTCCGGCTACACCTTC.

This clonotype was counted between two and nine times. The CDR3 nucleotides read TGTGCCAGCAGTTTAGTCGGACAGGGGGCCTTCTACGAGCAGTACTTC. Translated: CASSLVGQGAFYEQYF. V gene TRBV12-3 or TRBV12-4 combines with J gene TRBJ2-7; 11 bases are shared with TRBD1. This CDR3 is 16 amino acids long. After removal of 1 base from V and 3 bases from J, the junction contained 5 bases not matched to a gene.

As to this clonotype: This clone may be a read error of a much larger clone one base away. The rearrangement joins TRBV29-1 to TRBJ1-1; D is possibly TRBD1 (5 bases). The V end was cut by 5 bases, the J end by 3 bases, with 10 bases between. This CDR3 is built from 12 residues. The germline CDR1 and CDR2 sequences are SQVTM and ANQGSEA. The CDR3, as DNA: TGCAGCGTTTATATGGGGGACACTGAAGCTTTCTTT. Translating it yields CSVYMGDTEAFF.

V and J are TRBV7-3 and TRBJ2-3; 7 nucleotides align to TRBD1. The CDR3 has 17 amino acids. Germline CDR1 is SGHTA and CDR2 is FQGTGA. V shed 5 bases, J shed 0 bases, and the junction held 11 bases outside the gene matches. The CDR3 bases are TGTGCCAGCAGCGCCCGCAGGGGGTTTTCTAGCACAGATACGCAGTATTTT. This gives the protein CASSARRGFSSTDTQYF.

Ten or more counts support this clonotype. The chain's CDR3 is CASGRRTDTQYF. The DNA of the CDR3 is TGTGCCAGCGGTAGGCGCACAGATACGCAGTATTTT. The rearrangement joins TRBV6-5 to TRBJ2-3; D is uncertain. The germline V and J ends were trimmed by 8 bases and 1 base, with 7 bases remaining between them. From germline, CDR1 is MNHEY and CDR2 SVGAGI. This CDR3 comprises 12 residues.